The next 19 T cell receptor beta chains were all read from a single sample in a study of blood T cells in healthy people across ages (dated by TCRdb to the mid-2010s). The library was generated by 5' RACE. The sequencer was an Illumina HiSeq 2500. A second PCR of about 7 to 12 cycles was run with a J-beta primer mix and a sample-barcoded 5' primer. The raw public data were reprocessed by TCRdb itself: fastp quality trimming at Q25, MiXCR clonotype calling, in-frame beta chains only. CDR3 protein sequences are deduplicated, and each keeps its most common genes and DNA. The sample has approximately 1.5 million distinct CDR3 sequences on record, about 31% of them singletons. Jointly, the top ten make up about 11% of the sample. The material sequenced was blood. Source of these receptors: a woman aged 25 to 45 in good health.

The genes are TRBV6-6 and TRBJ1-5; no clear D gene. Germline CDR1 MNHNY, CDR2 SVGAGI (reference sequence). The CDR3 loop spans 15 amino acids. Trimming removed 4 bases from V and 3 bases from J, with 13 bases in between. The CDR3 coding sequence is TGTGCCAGCAGTTCGGACGGAATCCCCAATCAGCCCCAGCATTTT. Protein product: CASSSDGIPNQPQHF.

This rearrangement joins TRBV28 to TRBJ2-4; D gene ambiguous. This CDR3 is built from 15 residues. In germline, CDR1 is MDHEN, CDR2 SYDVKM. Between the trimmed V and J ends, which lost 3 bases and 1 base, there was a span of 10 bases. The CDR3 loop reads CASSFQASAKNIQYF. CDR3 in DNA: TGTGCCAGCAGTTTTCAAGCGTCCGCCAAAAACATTCAGTACTTC.

The J gene is TRBJ2-3, the V gene TRBV6-5; D gene uncertain. Per germline, CDR1 MNHEY and CDR2 SVGAGI. Trimming took off 3 bases at V and 2 bases at J, with 12 bases between the two ends. The length of the CDR3 is 15 residues. The CDR3, as DNA: TGTGCCAGCAGTTATTGGCAGAAAAACACAGATACGCAGTATTTT. This gives the protein CASSYWQKNTDTQYF.

This clonotype was picked up a small number of times. CDR3 region: CSARKPGRATDTQYF. For the CDR3, the DNA is TGCAGTGCTCGAAAGCCCGGGAGGGCCACAGATACGCAGTATTTT. The gene calls are TRBV20-1 and TRBJ2-3; 8 bases are shared with TRBD2. This CDR3 contains 15 residues. Germline V gene sequence: CDR1 DFQATT, CDR2 SNEGSKA (reference sequence). V gave up 5 bases and J gave up 2 bases; unmatched junction bases: 9.

This clonotype was seen only a few times. The chain couples TRBV6-2 or TRBV6-3 to TRBJ1-2; tentatively, D is TRBD1 (5 bases). The CDR3 is made up of 13 amino acids. Per the germline V gene, CDR1 is MNHEY and CDR2 is SVGEGT. V lost 5 bases and J 3 bases, leaving 10 bases between the germline ends. DNA of the CDR3: TGTGCCAGCAGTCAATCAGGGTACTATGGCTACACCTTC. As protein: CASSQSGYYGYTF.

Of note for this clonotype: A much larger clone is a single base away; this may be a read error. This chain connects TRBV5-1 to TRBJ2-3; either TRBD1 or TRBD2 may fit D (5 bases each). The CDR3 sequence is 17 residues long. Germline V lookup: CDR1 SGHRS, CDR2 YFSETQ. Trimming shortened V by 4 bases and J by 1 base, and 19 bases separated the two germline ends. CDR3 bases: TGCGCCAGCAGCAAGGGGACCTCTAGCAGGGGCACAGATACGCAGTATTTT. Protein: CASSKGTSSRGTDTQYF. The full variable domain, completed using reference TRBV5-1 and TRBJ2-3, is KAGVTQTPRYLIKTRGQQVTLSCSPISGHRSVSWYQQTPGQGLQFLFEYFSETQRNKGNFPGRFSGRQFSNSRSEMNVSTLELGDSALYLCASSKGTSSRGTDTQYFGPGTRLTVL.

This clonotype was counted a few times. V and J are TRBV27 and TRBJ1-5; D is unresolved. V gave up 2 bases and J gave up 1 base, with 6 bases separating them. The CDR3 is made up of 14 amino acids. CDR1 is MNHEY, CDR2 SMNVEV, per germline (reference sequence). The CDR3 sequence is CASSLIGSNQPQHF. As DNA, the CDR3 is TGTGCCAGCAGTTTAATCGGGAGCAATCAGCCCCAGCATTTT.

The chain joins TRBV28 to TRBJ1-2; weak D call: TRBD1 (6 bases). The CDR3 is made up of 14 amino acids. Germline V gene lookup returns CDR1 MDHEN and CDR2 SYDVKM. V was shortened by 5 bases and J by 6 bases, with 16 bases between the two germline ends. CDR3 in amino acids: CASSLRGRGDGYTF. The DNA of the CDR3 is TGTGCCAGCAGTCTCAGGGGTCGAGGTGATGGCTACACCTTC.

The rearrangement links TRBV3-1 to TRBJ2-1; D is perhaps TRBD1 (6 bases). V dropped 0 bases and J dropped 2 bases, with 14 bases sitting between them. Germline V gene lookup returns CDR1 LGHDT and CDR2 YNNKEL (reference sequence). The CDR3 length is 17 residues. Here the CDR3 reads CASSQETPGQAYNEQFF. The CDR3 DNA is TGTGCCAGCAGCCAAGAAACCCCGGGACAAGCCTACAATGAGCAGTTCTTC.

Only a few counts were recorded for this clonotype. Sequence at one end of the junction differs from germline and may be a read error. V and J are TRBV7-6 and TRBJ2-7; D is undetermined. The germline CDR1 and CDR2 sequences are SGHVS and FNYEAQ. CDR3 length equals 13 residues. CDR3 sequence reads: CASSNRASGERYF. CDR3 nucleotides: TGTGCCAGCAGCAACCGGGCCAGTGGCGAGCGGTACTTC.

The sample holds a few counts of this clonotype. The rearrangement links TRBV21-1 to TRBJ2-1; no DNA check was done on the table's D call, TRBD2. TRBV21-1 is labeled a pseudogene. The length of the CDR3 is 16 residues. The CDR3 DNA reads TGTGCCAGCAGCACCAGACTAGCGGGAGGGAGGAATGAGCAGTTCTTC. Translating it yields CASSTRLAGGRNEQFF.

V and J are TRBV4-2 and TRBJ2-7, with TRBD2 matching 9 bases. Germline V lookup: CDR1 LGHNA, CDR2 YNFKEQ. This CDR3 spans 17 amino acids. Losses at the gene ends were 5 bases for V and 4 bases for J; bases not matched to a gene: 15. CDR3 sequence (DNA): TGTGCCAGCAGCAGCTCACGGGCTAGCGGGGAGCCATACGAGCAGTACTTC. It codes for CASSSSRASGEPYEQYF.

The chain is built from TRBV4-1 and TRBJ1-5; TRBD1 is a possible D gene (6 bases). Deletions cut 4 bases from V and 5 bases from J, with 15 bases between. CDR1 is MGHRA and CDR2 is YSYEKL in the germline V gene. The length of the CDR3 is 15 residues. CDR3 DNA sequence: TGCGCCAGCAGCCGACAGGCAGCGGGGGATCAGCCCCAGCATTTT. This gives the protein CASSRQAAGDQPQHF.

The V gene is TRBV5-1, the J gene TRBJ2-4, with a possible D match to TRBD1 (6 bases). Trimming pared 2 bases from V and 8 bases from J, leaving 17 bases between. Looked up from germline, CDR1 is SGHRS and CDR2 is YFSETQ. CDR3 length: 15 amino acids. The CDR3, as DNA: TGCGCCAGCAGCTTAAACCAGCGGACAGCTGACATTCAGTACTTC. This translates into CASSLNQRTADIQYF.

On this clonotype itself: The junction does not match germline at one end; this may be a read error. The rearrangement uses TRBV20-1 and TRBJ2-1; no clear D gene. The CDR3 has 14 residues. Germline loops: CDR1 DFQATT, CDR2 SNEGSKA (reference sequence). The CDR3 is CSVRDSARPGEQFF. CDR3 in DNA: TGCAGTGTTAGAGATTCGGCTAGGCCTGGTGAGCAGTTCTTC.

Turning to this clonotype: A junction boundary mismatches the germline segment, possibly from a read error. The gene calls are TRBV12-3 or TRBV12-4 and TRBJ2-7; a weak D match, TRBD2 (6 bases). This CDR3 contains 15 residues. CDR3 amino acids: CVSQEGGRSVSEQYF. The DNA of the CDR3 is TGTGTCAGCCAGGAGGGAGGACGGAGTGTGTCCGAGCAGTACTTC.

The chain uses TRBV2 and TRBJ1-1; D is possibly TRBD1 (5 bases). CDR3 length equals 14 residues. Between the trimmed V and J ends, which lost 6 bases and 6 bases, there was a span of 17 bases. Germline CDR1 is SNHLY and CDR2 is FYNNEI. As DNA, the CDR3 is TGTGCCAGCAGGGGTTCGGGGGGACTCGCTGAAGCTTTCTTT. Translating gives CASRGSGGLAEAFF.

The rearrangement uses TRBV7-6 and TRBJ2-7; no firm D call. The V end was cut by 3 bases, the J end by 5 bases, with 14 bases between. The germline V gene encodes CDR1 SGHVS and CDR2 FNYEAQ. The CDR3 is made up of 14 amino acids. The CDR3 DNA reads as TGTGCCAGCAGCTTGGGGATTTCTACCGACGAGCAGTACTTC. Amino acids: CASSLGISTDEQYF. Supplemented by reference TRBV7-6 and TRBJ2-7, the full variable domain reads GAGVSQSPRYKVTKRGQDVALRCDPISGHVSLYWYRQALGQGPEFLTYFNYEAQQDKSGLPNDRFSAERPEGSISTLTIQRTEQRDSAMYRCASSLGISTDEQYFGPGTRLTVT.

The CDR3, as DNA: TGCGCCAGCAGCTTGTCCTGGGCAACTAATGAAAAACTGTTTTTT. It yields the protein CASSLSWATNEKLFF. V gene TRBV4-1 combines with J gene TRBJ1-4; D call uncertain. V gave up 5 bases and J gave up 0 bases, with 10 bases separating them. The CDR3 is made up of 15 amino acids. The germline V gene encodes CDR1 MGHRA and CDR2 YSYEKL.